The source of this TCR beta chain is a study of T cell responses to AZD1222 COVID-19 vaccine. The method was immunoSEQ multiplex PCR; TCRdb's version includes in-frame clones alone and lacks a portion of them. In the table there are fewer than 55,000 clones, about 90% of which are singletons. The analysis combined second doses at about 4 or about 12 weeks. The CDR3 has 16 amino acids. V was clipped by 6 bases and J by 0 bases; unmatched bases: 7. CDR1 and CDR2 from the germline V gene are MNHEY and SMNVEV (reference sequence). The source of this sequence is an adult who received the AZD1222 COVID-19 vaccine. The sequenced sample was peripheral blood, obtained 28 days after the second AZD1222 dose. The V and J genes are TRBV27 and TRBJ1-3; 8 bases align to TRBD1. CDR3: CASRTGQGSSGNTIYF. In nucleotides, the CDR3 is TGTGCCAGCAGGACCGGACAGGGAAGCTCTGGAAACACCATATATTTT.